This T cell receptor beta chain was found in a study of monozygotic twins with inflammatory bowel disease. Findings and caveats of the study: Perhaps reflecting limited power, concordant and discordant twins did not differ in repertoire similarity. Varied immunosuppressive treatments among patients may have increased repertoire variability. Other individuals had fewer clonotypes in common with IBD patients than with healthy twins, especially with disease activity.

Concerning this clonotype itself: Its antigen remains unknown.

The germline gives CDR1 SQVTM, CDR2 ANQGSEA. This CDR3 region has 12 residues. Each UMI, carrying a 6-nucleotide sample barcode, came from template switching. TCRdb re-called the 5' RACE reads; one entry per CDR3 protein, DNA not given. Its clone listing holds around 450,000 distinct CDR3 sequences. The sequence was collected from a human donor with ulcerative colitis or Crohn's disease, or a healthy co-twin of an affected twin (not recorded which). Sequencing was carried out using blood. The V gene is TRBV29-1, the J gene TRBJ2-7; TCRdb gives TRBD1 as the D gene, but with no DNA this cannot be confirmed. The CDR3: CSVNGGWNEQYF.